This TCR beta chain was obtained from a study of cytotoxic CD8 clonotypes in ibrutinib-treated CLL. Trimming took off 1 base at V and 4 bases at J, with 4 bases between the two ends. The CDR3 length is 13 residues. Germline V lookup: CDR1 SGHAT, CDR2 FQDESV (reference sequence). The intended depth for sequencing was 1 in 200,000 to 1 in 1 million T cells. Sequencing was performed with immunoSEQ multiplex PCR; in TCRdb, only in-frame clones are kept and a portion is missing. The sample has fewer than 200,000 clones, 84% seen once; the top ten hold about 4.5%. This clone is a singleton in its sample. Its antigen is as yet unknown. Study observations and caveats: Increased clonality at ibrutinib response gave way to a return toward baseline at progression. Clonality measured at baseline exceeded age-matched healthy donors, tracking circulating CD8+ T-cell counts.

This chain links TRBV11-1 with TRBJ2-2; D gene unclear. The specimen comprised PBMCs, sampled after 24 months of ibrutinib treatment. The source is a human donor with chronic lymphocytic leukemia. In DNA, the CDR3 is TGTGCCAGCAGCTTAGACGGCACCGGGGAGCTGTTTTTT. Translated, it gives CASSLDGTGELFF.